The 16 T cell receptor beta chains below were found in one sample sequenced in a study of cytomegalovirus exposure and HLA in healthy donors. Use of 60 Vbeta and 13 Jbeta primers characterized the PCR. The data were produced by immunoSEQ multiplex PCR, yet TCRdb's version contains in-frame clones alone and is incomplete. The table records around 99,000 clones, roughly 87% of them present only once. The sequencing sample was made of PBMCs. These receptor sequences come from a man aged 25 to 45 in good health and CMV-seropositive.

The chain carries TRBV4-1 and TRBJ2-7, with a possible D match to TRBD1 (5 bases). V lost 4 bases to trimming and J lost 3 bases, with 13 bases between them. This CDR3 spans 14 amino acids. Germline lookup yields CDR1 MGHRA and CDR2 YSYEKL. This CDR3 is CASSLGALDYEQYF. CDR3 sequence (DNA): TGCGCCAGCAGCCTAGGGGCCTTGGACTACGAGCAGTACTTC.

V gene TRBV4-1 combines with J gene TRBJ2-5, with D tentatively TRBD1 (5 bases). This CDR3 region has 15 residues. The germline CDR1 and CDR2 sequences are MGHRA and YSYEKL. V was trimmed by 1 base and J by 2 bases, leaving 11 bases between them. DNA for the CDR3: TGCGCCAGCAGCCAAGGGGGCACCTTTCAAGAGACCCAGTACTTC. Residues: CASSQGGTFQETQYF.

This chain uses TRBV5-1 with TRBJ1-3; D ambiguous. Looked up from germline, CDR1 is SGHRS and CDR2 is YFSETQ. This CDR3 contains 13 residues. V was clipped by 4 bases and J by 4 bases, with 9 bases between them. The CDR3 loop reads CASSDGEGNTIYF. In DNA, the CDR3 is TGCGCCAGCAGCGACGGAGAGGGAAACACCATATATTTT.

The CDR3 loop reads CSVDSRVRPYEQYF. For the CDR3, the DNA is TGCAGCGTTGATTCCAGGGTGAGGCCCTACGAGCAGTACTTC. The chain has TRBV29-1 and TRBJ2-7, with D possibly TRBD1 on 5 matching bases. This CDR3 has 14 amino acids. The germline V gene encodes CDR1 SQVTM and CDR2 ANQGSEA. Trimming removed 3 bases at V and 2 bases at J, with 14 bases between.

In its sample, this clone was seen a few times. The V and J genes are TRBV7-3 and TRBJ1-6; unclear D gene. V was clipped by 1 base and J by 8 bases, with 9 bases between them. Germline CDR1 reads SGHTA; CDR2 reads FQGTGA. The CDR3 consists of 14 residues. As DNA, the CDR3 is TGTGCCAGCAGCTTAAGGGCTGCTGATTCACCCCTCCACTTT. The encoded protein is CASSLRAADSPLHF.

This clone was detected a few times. CDR3 region: CAWSVAGGPYNEQFF. The DNA of the CDR3 is TGTGCCTGGAGTGTGGCGGGGGGGCCTTACAATGAGCAGTTCTTC. V is TRBV30 and J is TRBJ2-1, with 9 bases fitting TRBD2. This CDR3 is 15 amino acids long. Germline CDR1 reads GTSNPN; CDR2 reads SVGIG (reference sequence). V trimming: 0 bases; J trimming: 4 bases; junction bases outside the gene matches: 4.

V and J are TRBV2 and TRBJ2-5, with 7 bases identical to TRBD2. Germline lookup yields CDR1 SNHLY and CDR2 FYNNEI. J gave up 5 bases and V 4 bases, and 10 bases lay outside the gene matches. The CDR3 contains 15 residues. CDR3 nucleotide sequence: TGTGCCAGCAGTGGGATAGCGCTGGGGGGGGAGACCCAGTACTTC. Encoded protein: CASSGIALGGETQYF.

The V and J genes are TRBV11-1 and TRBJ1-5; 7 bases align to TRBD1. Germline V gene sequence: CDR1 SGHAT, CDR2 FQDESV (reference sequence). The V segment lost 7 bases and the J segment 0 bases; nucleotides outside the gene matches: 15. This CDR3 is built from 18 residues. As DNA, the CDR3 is TGTGCCAGCACGCCCTTGACAGGGCCTTTGGATAGCAATCAGCCCCAGCATTTT. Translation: CASTPLTGPLDSNQPQHF.

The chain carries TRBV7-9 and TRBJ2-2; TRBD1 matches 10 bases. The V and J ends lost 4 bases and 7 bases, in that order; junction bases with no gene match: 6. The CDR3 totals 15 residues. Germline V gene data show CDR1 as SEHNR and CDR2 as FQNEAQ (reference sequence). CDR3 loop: CASSWWTGGVGELFF. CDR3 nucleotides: TGTGCCAGCAGCTGGTGGACAGGGGGGGTCGGGGAGCTGTTTTTT. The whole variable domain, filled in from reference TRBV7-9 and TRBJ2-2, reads DTGVSQNPRHKITKRGQNVTFRCDPISEHNRLYWYRQTLGQGPEFLTYFQNEAQLEKSRLLSDRFSAERPKGSFSTLEIQRTEQGDSAMYLCASSWWTGGVGELFFGEGSRLTVL.

CDR3 DNA: TGTGCCAGCAGCCCCCGCCCGGGATCAGACCTCCACTTT. Translated: CASSPRPGSDLHF. This chain connects TRBV7-9 to TRBJ1-6; D gene ambiguous. Per the germline V gene, CDR1 is SEHNR and CDR2 is FQNEAQ (reference sequence). Trimming removed 5 bases at V and 15 bases at J, with 17 bases between. The CDR3 is made up of 13 amino acids.

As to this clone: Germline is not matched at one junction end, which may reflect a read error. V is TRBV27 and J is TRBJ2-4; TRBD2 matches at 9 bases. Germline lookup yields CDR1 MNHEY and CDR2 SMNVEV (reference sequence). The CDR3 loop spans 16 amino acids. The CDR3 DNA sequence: TGTGCCAGCAGTCGAGCGCGGGGGGGCGAATCAAACAGTCAGTACTTC. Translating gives CASSRARGGESNSQYF.

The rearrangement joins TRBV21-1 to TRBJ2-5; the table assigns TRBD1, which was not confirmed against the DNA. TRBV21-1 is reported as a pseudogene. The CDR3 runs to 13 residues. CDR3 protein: CASSKGTEETQYF. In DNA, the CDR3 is TGTGCCAGCAGCAAAGGGACAGAAGAGACCCAGTACTTC.

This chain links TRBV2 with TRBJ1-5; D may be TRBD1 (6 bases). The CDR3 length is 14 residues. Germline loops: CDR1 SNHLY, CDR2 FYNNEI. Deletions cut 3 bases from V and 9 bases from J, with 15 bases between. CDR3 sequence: CASSDRGNARPQHF. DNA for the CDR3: TGTGCCAGCAGTGACAGGGGAAATGCTCGGCCCCAGCATTTT.

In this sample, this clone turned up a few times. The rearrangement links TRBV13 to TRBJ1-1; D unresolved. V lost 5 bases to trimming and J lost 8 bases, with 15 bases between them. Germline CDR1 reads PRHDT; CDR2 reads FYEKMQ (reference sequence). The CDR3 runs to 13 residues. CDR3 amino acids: CASSPRTFWEAFF. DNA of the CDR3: TGTGCCAGCAGCCCCAGGACTTTCTGGGAAGCTTTCTTT. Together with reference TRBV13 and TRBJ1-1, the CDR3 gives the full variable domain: AAGVIQSPRHLIKEKRETATLKCYPIPRHDTVYWYQQGPGQDPQFLISFYEKMQSDKGSIPDRFSAQQFSDYHSELNMSSLELGDSALYFCASSPRTFWEAFFGQGTRLTVV.

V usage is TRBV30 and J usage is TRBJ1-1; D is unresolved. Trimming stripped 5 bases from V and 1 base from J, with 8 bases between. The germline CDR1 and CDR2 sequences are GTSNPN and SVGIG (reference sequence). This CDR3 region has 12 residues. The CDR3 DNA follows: TGTGCCTGGGTTCGGGAGAACACTGAAGCTTTCTTT. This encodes CAWVRENTEAFF.

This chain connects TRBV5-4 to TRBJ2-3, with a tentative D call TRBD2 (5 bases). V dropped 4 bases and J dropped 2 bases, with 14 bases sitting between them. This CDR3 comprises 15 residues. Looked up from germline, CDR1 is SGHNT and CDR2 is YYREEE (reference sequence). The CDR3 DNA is TGTGCCAGCAGCCAATTAGCCGGGGTCACAGATACGCAGTATTTT. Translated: CASSQLAGVTDTQYF.